There are a few counts of the clone carrying this T cell receptor (beta chain). Ligated cDNA underwent four rounds of PCR with nested alpha and beta constant region primers and SP2. TCRdb re-derived calls from the UMI-ligation and nested PCR reads in MiXCR, one entry per CDR3 protein. The table includes approximately 21,000 distinct CDR3 sequences, around 6% detected once. This sample was included in a study of naive and memory T cell subsets. Treatment noted: skin biopsy from PPD injection site in Mantoux-positive individual. The library had UMIs added by 3' ligation of an oligonucleotide to TCR cDNA. This CDR3 is 20 amino acids long. The V segment lost 3 bases and the J segment 4 bases; nucleotides outside the gene matches: 17. Germline assignment: CDR1 SGHAT and CDR2 FQNNGV.

The TCR was taken from an adult in good health. The V gene is TRBV11-2, the J gene TRBJ2-5, with 13 bases matching TRBD2. The sample consisted of skin, taken from a tuberculin skin test site. The CDR3 DNA reads as TGTGCCAGCAGCTTCCCATCTTGGTGGACTAGCGGGAGAAAACCAGAGACCCAGTACTTC. This codes for CASSFPSWWTSGRKPETQYF.